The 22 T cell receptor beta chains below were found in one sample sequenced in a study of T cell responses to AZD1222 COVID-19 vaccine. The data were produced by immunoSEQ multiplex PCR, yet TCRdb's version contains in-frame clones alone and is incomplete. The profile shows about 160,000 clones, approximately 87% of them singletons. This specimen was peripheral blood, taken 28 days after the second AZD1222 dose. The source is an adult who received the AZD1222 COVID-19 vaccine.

The CDR3 bases are TGCGCCAGCAGCGTGGACAGGGAGACCCAGTACTTC. Its protein product is CASSVDRETQYF. The chain combines TRBV5-1 with TRBJ2-5; 7 bases are shared with TRBD1. The CDR3 totals 12 residues. V shed 4 bases and J 5 bases; nucleotides not matched to a gene: 2. Germline V lookup: CDR1 SGHRS, CDR2 YFSETQ.

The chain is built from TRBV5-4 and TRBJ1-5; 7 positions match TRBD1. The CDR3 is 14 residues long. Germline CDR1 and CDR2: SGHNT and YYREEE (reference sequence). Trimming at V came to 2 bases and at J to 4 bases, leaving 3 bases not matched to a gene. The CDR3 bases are TGTGCCAGCAGCTTACAGGGGCTGAATCAGCCCCAGCATTTT. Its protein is CASSLQGLNQPQHF.

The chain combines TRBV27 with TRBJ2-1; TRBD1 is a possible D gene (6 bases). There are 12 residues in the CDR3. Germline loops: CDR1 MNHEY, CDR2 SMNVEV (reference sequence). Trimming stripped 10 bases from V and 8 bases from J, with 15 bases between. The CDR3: CATHTGFDEQFF. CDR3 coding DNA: TGTGCCACCCACACAGGGTTTGATGAGCAGTTCTTC.

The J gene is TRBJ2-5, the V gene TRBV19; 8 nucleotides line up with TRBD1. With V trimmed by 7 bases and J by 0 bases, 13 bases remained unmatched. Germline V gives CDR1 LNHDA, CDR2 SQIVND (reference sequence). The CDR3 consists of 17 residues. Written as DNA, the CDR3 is TGTGCCAGTACCCGGACAGGGAAGAGGGCTAACCAAGAGACCCAGTACTTC. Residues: CASTRTGKRANQETQYF. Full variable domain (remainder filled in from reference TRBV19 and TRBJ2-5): DGGITQSPKYLFRKEGQNVTLSCEQNLNHDAMYWYRQDPGQGLRLIYYSQIVNDFQKGDIAEGYSVSREKKESFPLTVTSAQKNPTAFYLCASTRTGKRANQETQYFGPGTRLLVL.

The CDR3 protein is CASKRPVGTVFF. The CDR3 DNA follows: TGTGCCAGCAAGCGTCCCGTCGGGACGGTGTTTTTT. The chain is built from TRBV6-5 and TRBJ1-4; D possibly corresponds to TRBD1 (5 bases). Germline values: CDR1 MNHEY, CDR2 SVGAGI. The CDR3 runs to 12 residues. Trimming took 7 bases from V and 15 from J, leaving 18 bases between them.

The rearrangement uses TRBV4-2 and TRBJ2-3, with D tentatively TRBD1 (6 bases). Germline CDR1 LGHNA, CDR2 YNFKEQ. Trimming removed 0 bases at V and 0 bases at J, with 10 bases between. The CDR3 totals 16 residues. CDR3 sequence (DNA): TGTGCCAGCAGCCAAGATTCAGGGGCTAGCACAGATACGCAGTATTTT. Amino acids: CASSQDSGASTDTQYF.

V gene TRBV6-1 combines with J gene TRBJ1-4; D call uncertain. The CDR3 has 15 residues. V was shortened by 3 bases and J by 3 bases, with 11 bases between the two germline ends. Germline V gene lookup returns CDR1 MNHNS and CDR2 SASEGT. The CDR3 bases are TGTGCCAGCAGTGATTCCGGGAGACCTAATGAAAAACTGTTTTTT. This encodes CASSDSGRPNEKLFF.

CDR3 nucleotide sequence: TGTGCCATCAGTTCGTCCCTCGAAGGAGACGAAAAACTGTTTTTT. Protein sequence: CAISSSLEGDEKLFF. This rearrangement joins TRBV10-3 to TRBJ1-4; D is unclear. Germline CDR1 reads ENHRY; CDR2 reads SYGVKD. CDR3 length equals 15 residues. V lost 5 bases, J lost 8 bases, and 18 bases lay in between.

The CDR3 loop is CASTTGGYGYTF. The CDR3 DNA follows: TGTGCCAGCACCACAGGGGGCTATGGCTACACCTTC. The V and J genes are TRBV6-5 and TRBJ1-2; 8 bases fit TRBD1. CDR3 size: 12 residues. Germline V gene sequence: CDR1 MNHEY, CDR2 SVGAGI. V gave up 7 bases and J gave up 4 bases; unmatched junction bases: 2.

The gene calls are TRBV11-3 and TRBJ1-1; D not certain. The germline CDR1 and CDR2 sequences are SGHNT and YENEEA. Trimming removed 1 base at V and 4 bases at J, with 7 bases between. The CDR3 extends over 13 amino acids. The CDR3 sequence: CASSLGFPTEAFF. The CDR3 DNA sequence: TGTGCCAGCAGCTTAGGTTTTCCCACTGAAGCTTTCTTT.

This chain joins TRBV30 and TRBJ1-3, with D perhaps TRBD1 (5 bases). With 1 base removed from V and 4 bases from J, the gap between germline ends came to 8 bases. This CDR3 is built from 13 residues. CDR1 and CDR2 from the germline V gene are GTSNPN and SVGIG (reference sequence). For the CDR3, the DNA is TGTGCCTGGAGTGGGGGCCTCGGAAACACCATATATTTT. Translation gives CAWSGGLGNTIYF.

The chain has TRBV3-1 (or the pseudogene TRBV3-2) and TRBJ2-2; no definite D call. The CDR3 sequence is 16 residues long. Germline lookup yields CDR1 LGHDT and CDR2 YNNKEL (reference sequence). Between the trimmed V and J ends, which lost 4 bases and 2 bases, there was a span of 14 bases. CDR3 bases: TGTGCCAGCAGCCGGAGTTTAAACCTTAACACCGGGGAGCTGTTTTTT. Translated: CASSRSLNLNTGELFF.

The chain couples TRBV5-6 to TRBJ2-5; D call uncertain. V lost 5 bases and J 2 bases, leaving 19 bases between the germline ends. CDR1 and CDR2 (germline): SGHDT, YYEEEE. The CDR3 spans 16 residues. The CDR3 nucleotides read TGTGCCAGCAGTCATAGCACGGACGGACGACAAGAGACCCAGTACTTC. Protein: CASSHSTDGRQETQYF.

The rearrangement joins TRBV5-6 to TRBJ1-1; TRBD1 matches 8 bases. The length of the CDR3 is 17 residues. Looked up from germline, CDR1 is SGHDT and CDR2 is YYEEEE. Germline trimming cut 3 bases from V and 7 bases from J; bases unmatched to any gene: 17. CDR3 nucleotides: TGTGCCAGCAGCTCGAACGTCCGGGACAGGCTTGTATATGAAGCTTTCTTT. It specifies CASSSNVRDRLVYEAFF.

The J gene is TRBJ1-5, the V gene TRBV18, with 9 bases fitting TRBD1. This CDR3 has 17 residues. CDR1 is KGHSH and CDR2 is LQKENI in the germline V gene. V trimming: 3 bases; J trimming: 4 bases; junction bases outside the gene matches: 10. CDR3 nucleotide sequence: TGTGCCAGCTCACCGTTCCGGACAGGGGATGTTAATCAGCCCCAGCATTTT. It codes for CASSPFRTGDVNQPQHF.

The CDR3 here is CASSQEYNYEQYF. The CDR3 coding sequence is TGTGCCAGCAGCCAAGAATACAACTACGAGCAGTACTTC. V and J are TRBV14 and TRBJ2-7, with D unclear. The CDR3 runs 13 residues. Germline V gene lookup returns CDR1 SGHDN and CDR2 FVKESK. With 0 bases removed from V and 3 bases from J, the gap between germline ends came to 6 bases.

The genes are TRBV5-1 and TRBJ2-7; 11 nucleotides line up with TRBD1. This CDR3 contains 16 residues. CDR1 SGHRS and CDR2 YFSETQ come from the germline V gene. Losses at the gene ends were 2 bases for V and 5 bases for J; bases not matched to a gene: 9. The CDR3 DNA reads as TGCGCCAGCAGCTTAACCACCGGGACAGGGGGGAACGAGCAGTACTTC. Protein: CASSLTTGTGGNEQYF.

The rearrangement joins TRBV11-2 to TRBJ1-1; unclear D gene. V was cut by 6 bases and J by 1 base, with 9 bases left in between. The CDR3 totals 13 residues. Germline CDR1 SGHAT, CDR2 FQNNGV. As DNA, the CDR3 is TGTGCCAGCAGTTCACCCGAGAACACTGAAGCTTTCTTT. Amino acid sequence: CASSSPENTEAFF.

The CDR3 DNA sequence: TGTGCCAGTAGTATCTCCGGACAGGGAACCTACAATGAGCAGTTCTTC. Translation: CASSISGQGTYNEQFF. This chain uses TRBV19 with TRBJ2-1; TRBD1 matches at 8 bases. The CDR3 has 16 residues. With V trimmed by 3 bases and J by 2 bases, 6 bases remained unmatched. Per germline, CDR1 LNHDA and CDR2 SQIVND (reference sequence).

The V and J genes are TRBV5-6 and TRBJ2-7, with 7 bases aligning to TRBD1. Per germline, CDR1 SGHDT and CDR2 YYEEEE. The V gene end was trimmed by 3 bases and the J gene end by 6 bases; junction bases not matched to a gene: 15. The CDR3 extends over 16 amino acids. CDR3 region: CASSSLQGPSRREQYF. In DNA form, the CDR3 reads TGTGCCAGCAGCTCGTTACAGGGGCCCAGCCGGCGCGAGCAGTACTTC.

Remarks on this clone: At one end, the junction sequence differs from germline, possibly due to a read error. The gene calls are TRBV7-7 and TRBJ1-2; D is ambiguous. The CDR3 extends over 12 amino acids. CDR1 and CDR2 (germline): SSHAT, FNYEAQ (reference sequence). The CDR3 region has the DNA TGTGCTAGCATCCGTAGGACGGATGGCTACACCTTC. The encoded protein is CASIRRTDGYTF. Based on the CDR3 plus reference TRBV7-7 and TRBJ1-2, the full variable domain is GAGVSQSPRYKVTKRGQDVTLRCDPISSHATLYWYQQALGQGPEFLTYFNYEAQPDKSGLPSDRFSAERPEGSISTLTIQRTEQRDSAMYRCASIRRTDGYTFGSGTRLTVV.

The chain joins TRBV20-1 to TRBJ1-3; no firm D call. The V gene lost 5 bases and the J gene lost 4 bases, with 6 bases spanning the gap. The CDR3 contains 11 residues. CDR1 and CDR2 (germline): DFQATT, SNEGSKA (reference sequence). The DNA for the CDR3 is TGCAGTGCTTTATCCGGAAACACCATATATTTT. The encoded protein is CSALSGNTIYF.